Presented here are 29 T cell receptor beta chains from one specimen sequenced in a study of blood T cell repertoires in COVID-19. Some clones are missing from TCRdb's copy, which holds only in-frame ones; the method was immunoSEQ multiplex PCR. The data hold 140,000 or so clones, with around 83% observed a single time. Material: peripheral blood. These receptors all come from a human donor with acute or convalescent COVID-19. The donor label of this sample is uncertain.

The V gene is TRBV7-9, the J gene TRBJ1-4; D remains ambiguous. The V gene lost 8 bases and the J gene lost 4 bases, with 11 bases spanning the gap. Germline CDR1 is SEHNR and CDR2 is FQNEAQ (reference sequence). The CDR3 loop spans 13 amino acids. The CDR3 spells CASGGRLNEKLFF. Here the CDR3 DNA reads TGTGCCAGCGGCGGGCGGCTTAATGAAAAACTGTTTTTT. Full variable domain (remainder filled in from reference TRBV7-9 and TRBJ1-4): DTGVSQNPRHKITKRGQNVTFRCDPISEHNRLYWYRQTLGQGPEFLTYFQNEAQLEKSRLLSDRFSAERPKGSFSTLEIQRTEQGDSAMYLCASGGRLNEKLFFGSGTQLSVL.

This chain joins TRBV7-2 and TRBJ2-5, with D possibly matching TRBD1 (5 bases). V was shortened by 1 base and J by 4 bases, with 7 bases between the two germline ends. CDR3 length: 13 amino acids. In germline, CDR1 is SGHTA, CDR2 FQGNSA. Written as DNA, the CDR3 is TGTGCCAGCAGCTTAGAAAGGGGAGAGACCCAGTACTTC. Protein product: CASSLERGETQYF.

For the CDR3, the DNA is TGTGCCAGCAGCTTAGTCTTCACTGAAGCTTTCTTT. Amino acid sequence: CASSLVFTEAFF. This chain uses TRBV7-2 with TRBJ1-1; unclear D gene. Between the trimmed V and J ends, which lost 1 base and 4 bases, there was a span of 4 bases. The germline gives CDR1 SGHTA, CDR2 FQGNSA. The CDR3 sequence is 12 residues long.

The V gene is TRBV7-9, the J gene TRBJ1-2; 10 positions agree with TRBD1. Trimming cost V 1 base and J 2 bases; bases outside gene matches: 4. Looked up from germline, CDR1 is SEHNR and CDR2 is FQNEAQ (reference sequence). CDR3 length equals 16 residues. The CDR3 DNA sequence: TGTGCCAGCAGCTTAGTCGTGACAGGGGGCAACTATGGCTACACCTTC. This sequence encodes CASSLVVTGGNYGYTF.

The CDR3 region is CASHYEQYV. In DNA, the CDR3 is TGTGCCAGCCATTACGAGCAGTACGTC. This chain connects TRBV7-9 to TRBJ2-7; D remains ambiguous. Between the trimmed V and J ends, which lost 8 bases and 4 bases, there was a span of 3 bases. Germline V gives CDR1 SEHNR, CDR2 FQNEAQ (reference sequence). The CDR3 runs 9 residues.

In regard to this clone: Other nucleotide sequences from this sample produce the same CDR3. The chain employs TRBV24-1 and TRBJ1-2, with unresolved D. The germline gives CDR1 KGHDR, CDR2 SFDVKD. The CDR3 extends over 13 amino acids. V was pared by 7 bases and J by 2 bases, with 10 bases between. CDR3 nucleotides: TGTGCCACCAGCCCGACGGGGAACTATGGCTACACCTTC. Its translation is CATSPTGNYGYTF.

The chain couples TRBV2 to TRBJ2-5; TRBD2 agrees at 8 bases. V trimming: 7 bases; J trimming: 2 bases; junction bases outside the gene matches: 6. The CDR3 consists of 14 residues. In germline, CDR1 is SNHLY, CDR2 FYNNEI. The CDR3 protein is CASKYGGGQETQYF. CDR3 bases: TGTGCCAGCAAATACGGGGGGGGGCAAGAGACCCAGTACTTC.

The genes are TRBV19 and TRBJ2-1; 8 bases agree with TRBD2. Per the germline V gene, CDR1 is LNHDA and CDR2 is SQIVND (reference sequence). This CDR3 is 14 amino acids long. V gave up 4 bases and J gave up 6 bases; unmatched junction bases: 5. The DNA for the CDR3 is TGTGCCAGTAGTACCGGGGGGGGGCTCAATGAGCAGTTCTTC. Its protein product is CASSTGGGLNEQFF.

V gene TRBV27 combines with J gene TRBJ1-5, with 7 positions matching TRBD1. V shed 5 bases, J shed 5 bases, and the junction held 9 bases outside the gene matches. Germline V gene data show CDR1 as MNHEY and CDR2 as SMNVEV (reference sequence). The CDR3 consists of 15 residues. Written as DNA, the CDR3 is TGTGCCAGCAGTCCGAGTCCCGGGACAGATCAGCCCCAGCATTTT. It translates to CASSPSPGTDQPQHF.

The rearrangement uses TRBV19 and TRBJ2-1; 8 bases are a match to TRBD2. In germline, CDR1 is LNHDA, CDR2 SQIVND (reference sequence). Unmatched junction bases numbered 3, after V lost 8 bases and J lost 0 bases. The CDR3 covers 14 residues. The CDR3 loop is CASGAGGSYNEQFF. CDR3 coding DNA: TGTGCCAGTGGGGCGGGGGGCTCCTACAATGAGCAGTTCTTC.

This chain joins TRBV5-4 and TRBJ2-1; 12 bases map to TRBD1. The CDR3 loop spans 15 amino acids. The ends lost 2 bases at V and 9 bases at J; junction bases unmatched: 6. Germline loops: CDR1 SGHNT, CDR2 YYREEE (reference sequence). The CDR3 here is CASSFAGTGGLEQFF. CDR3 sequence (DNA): TGTGCCAGCAGCTTCGCCGGGACAGGGGGCCTTGAGCAGTTCTTC.

CDR3 residues: CASSYYGTGIREQYF. In DNA, the CDR3 is TGTGCCAGCAGTTATTACGGGACAGGGATACGGGAGCAGTACTTC. The rearrangement links TRBV6-2 or TRBV6-3 to TRBJ2-7, with 9 positions matching TRBD1. There are 15 residues in the CDR3. V lost 3 bases, J lost 7 bases, and 10 bases stayed unmatched. Germline CDR1 and CDR2: MNHEY and SVGEGT.

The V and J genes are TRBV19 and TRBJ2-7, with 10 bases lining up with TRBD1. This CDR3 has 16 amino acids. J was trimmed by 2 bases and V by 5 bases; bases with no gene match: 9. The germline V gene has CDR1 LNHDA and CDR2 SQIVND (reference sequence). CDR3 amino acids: CASSSPGTGVPYEQYF. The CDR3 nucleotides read TGTGCCAGTAGTTCCCCCGGGACAGGGGTTCCCTACGAGCAGTACTTC.

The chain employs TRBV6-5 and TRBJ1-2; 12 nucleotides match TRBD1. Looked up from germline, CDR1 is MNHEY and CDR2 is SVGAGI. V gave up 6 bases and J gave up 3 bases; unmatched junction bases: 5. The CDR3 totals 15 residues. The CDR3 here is CASSYGTGGDYGYTF. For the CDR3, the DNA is TGTGCCAGCAGCTACGGGACAGGGGGCGACTATGGCTACACCTTC.

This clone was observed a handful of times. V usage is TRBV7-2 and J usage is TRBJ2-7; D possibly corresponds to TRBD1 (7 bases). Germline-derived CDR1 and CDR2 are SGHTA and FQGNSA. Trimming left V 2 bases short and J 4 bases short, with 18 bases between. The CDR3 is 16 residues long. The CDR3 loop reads CASSLRQGGMPYEQYF. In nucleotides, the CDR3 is TGTGCCAGCAGCTTACGACAGGGAGGAATGCCTTACGAGCAGTACTTC.

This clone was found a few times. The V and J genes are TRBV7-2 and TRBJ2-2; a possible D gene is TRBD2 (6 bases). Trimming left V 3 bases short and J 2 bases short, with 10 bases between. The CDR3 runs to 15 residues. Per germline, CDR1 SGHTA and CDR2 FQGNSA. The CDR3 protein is CASSFGSSNTGELFF. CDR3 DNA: TGTGCCAGCAGCTTCGGGAGTAGCAACACCGGGGAGCTGTTTTTT.

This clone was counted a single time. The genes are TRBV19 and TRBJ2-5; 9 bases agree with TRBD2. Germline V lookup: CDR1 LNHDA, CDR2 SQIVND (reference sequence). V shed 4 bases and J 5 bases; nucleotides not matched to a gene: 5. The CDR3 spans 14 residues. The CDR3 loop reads CASSTAGGPETQYF. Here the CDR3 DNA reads TGTGCCAGTAGTACAGCGGGAGGCCCGGAGACCCAGTACTTC.

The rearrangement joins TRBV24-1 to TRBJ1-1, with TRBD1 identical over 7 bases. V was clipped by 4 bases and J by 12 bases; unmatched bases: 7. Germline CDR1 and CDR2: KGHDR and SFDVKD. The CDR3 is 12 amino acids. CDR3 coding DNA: TGTGCCACCAGTGACCCCGACAGGGTGCCTTTCTTT. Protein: CATSDPDRVPFF.

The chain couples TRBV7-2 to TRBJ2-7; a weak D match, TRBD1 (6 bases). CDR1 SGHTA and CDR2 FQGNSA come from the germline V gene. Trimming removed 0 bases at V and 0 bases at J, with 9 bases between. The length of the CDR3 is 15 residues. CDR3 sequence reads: CASSLAGRGSYEQYF. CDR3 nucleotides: TGTGCCAGCAGCTTAGCGGGCAGGGGCTCCTACGAGCAGTACTTC.

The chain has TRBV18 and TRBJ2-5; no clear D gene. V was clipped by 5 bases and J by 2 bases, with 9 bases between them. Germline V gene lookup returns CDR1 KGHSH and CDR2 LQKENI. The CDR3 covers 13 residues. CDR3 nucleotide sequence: TGTGCCAGCTCAGGAGCAGATCAAGAGACCCAGTACTTC. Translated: CASSGADQETQYF.

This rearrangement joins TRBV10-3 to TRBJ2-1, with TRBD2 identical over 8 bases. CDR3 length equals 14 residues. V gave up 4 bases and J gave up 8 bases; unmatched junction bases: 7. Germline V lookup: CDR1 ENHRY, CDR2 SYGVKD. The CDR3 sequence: CAISATSGGDEQFF. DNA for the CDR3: TGTGCCATCAGTGCCACTAGCGGTGGCGATGAGCAGTTCTTC.

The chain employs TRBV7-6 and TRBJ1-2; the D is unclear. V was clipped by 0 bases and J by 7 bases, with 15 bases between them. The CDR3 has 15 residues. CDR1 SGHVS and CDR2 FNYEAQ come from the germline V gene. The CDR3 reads CASSLAPEGLGGYTF. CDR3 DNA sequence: TGTGCCAGCAGCTTAGCGCCTGAGGGTTTAGGTGGCTACACCTTC. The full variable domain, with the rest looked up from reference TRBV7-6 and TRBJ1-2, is GAGVSQSPRYKVTKRGQDVALRCDPISGHVSLYWYRQALGQGPEFLTYFNYEAQQDKSGLPNDRFSAERPEGSISTLTIQRTEQRDSAMYRCASSLAPEGLGGYTFGSGTRLTVV.

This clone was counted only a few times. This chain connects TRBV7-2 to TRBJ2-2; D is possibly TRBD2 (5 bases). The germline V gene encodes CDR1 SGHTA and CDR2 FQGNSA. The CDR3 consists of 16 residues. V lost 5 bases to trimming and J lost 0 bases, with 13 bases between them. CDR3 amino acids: CASSPRGGPNTGELFF. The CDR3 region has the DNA TGTGCCAGCAGCCCCCGCGGAGGCCCGAACACCGGGGAGCTGTTTTTT.

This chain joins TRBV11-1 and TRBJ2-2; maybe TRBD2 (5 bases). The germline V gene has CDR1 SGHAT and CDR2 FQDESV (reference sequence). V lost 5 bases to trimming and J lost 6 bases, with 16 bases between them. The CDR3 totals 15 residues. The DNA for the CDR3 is TGTGCCAGCAGCCCTCGGGGTCTTGGGCCCGGGGAGCTGTTTTTT. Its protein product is CASSPRGLGPGELFF.

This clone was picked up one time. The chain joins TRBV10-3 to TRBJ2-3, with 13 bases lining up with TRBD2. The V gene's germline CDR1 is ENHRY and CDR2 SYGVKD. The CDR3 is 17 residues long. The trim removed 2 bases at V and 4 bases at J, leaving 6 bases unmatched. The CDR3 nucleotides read TGTGCCATCAGTGAGCCCCGGACTAGCGGGAGATCAGATACGCAGTATTTT. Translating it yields CAISEPRTSGRSDTQYF.

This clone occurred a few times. The CDR3 DNA reads TGTGCCAGCAGCCAAGTCGGACTCCTCCAGCCCCAGTACTTC. This translates into CASSQVGLLQPQYF. The rearrangement links TRBV14 to TRBJ2-5, with a possible D match to TRBD2 (5 bases). Germline V CDR1 and CDR2: SGHDN, FVKESK. Trimming shortened V by 1 base and J by 9 bases, and 15 bases separated the two germline ends. This CDR3 is 14 amino acids long.

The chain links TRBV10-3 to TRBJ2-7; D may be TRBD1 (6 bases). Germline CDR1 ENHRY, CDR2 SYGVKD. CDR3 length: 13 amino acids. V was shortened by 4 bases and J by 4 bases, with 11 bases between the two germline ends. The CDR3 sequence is CAISGNREYEQYF. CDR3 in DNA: TGTGCCATCAGTGGAAACAGGGAGTACGAGCAGTACTTC.

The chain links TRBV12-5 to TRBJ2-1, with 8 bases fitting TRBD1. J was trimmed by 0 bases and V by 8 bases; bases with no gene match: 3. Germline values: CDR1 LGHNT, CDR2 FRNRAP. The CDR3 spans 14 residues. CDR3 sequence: CASCTGGSYNEQFF. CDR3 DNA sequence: TGTGCTAGTTGCACAGGGGGCTCCTACAATGAGCAGTTCTTC.

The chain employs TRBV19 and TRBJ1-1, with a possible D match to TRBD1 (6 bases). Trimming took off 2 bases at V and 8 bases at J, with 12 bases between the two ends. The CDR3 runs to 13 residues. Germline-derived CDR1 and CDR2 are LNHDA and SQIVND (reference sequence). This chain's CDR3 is CASSIRGGAEAFF. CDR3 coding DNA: TGTGCCAGTAGTATACGGGGGGGCGCCGAAGCTTTCTTT.